Listed below are T cell receptor beta chains from one sample, sequenced in a study of T-cell memory formation after mild COVID-19. Each CDR3 protein gets one entry after TCRdb re-called the 5' RACE reads with MiXCR. The sample has roughly 550,000 distinct CDR3 sequences; 20% are singletons. Sample: PBMCs or a T cell subset sorted from them (not recorded which). Every receptor here comes from an adult woman who had mild COVID-19 (a few samples of this study predate the infection). Cell type and time point are not known. Each CDR3 is given without its conserved first and last residue. Each record gives: V gene, J gene, CDR3 protein.

>TRBV20-1|TRBJ2-7
SARDRGGMGSYEQY
>TRBV7-6|TRBJ2-1
ASSPYGRHRGRIYEQF
>TRBV5-1|TRBJ2-5
ASSEAGQETQY
>TRBV7-2|TRBJ2-7
ASRFQGAGLYEQY
>TRBV19|TRBJ2-1
AGQGGGRRSSYNEQF
>TRBV30|TRBJ2-5
AWSYLGRETQY
>TRBV5-1|TRBJ2-5
ASSGSRTAKETQY
>TRBV2|TRBJ2-1
ASSEEQANTYNEQF
>TRBV5-5|TRBJ2-1
ASSLGQGTNEQF
>TRBV7-9|TRBJ2-1
ASSLGQGPNEQF
>TRBV7-3|TRBJ2-1
ASSNSGDEQF
>TRBV6-6|TRBJ1-5
ASSVGQPQH
>TRBV12-3/TRBV12-4|TRBJ1-6
ASSYRDRYNSPLH
>TRBV25-1|TRBJ2-2
ASSPGQVGGGELF
>TRBV25-1|TRBJ1-2
ASSESGYRAGYT
>TRBV6-5|TRBJ2-3
ASRTLSGGSTQY
>TRBV7-8|TRBJ2-7
ASSSIRTSGGIYEQY
>TRBV5-1|TRBJ1-1
ASSLGDRSSTEAF
>TRBV4-1|TRBJ2-5
ASSQEMMSSGETQY
>TRBV3-1|TRBJ2-3
ASSQGAGVTDTQY
>TRBV24-1|TRBJ2-7
ATSDPRLAGGEQY
>TRBV25-1|TRBJ2-2
ASSGRDRGTGELF
>TRBV7-9|TRBJ2-5
ASSLISAGGQETQY
>TRBV30|TRBJ2-3
AWSRELTDTQY
>TRBV9|TRBJ2-4
ASSAGGNIQY
>TRBV12-5|TRBJ2-1
ASGWGLAPRDEQF
>TRBV11-2|TRBJ2-7
ASSLDRGSSYEQY
>TRBV6-4|TRBJ2-1
ASSGLAGGGSEQF
>TRBV4-2|TRBJ2-7
ASSQEGTGVLSTEQY
>TRBV6-5|TRBJ1-3
ASSYQGAELSGNTIY
>TRBV2|TRBJ1-1
ASRMDSPEAF
>TRBV12-3/TRBV12-4|TRBJ1-2
ASTEGQIYGYT
>TRBV2|TRBJ2-1
ASRGLAINEQF
>TRBV25-1|TRBJ2-1
ASVPATGETHYNEQF
>TRBV5-6|TRBJ2-7
ASSLNGPFSYEQY
>TRBV7-8|TRBJ2-2
ASTPGGGLNTGELF
>TRBV9|TRBJ2-7
ASSPWDTPYEQY
>TRBV6-5|TRBJ2-7
ASSYSASGIPYEQY
>TRBV5-1|TRBJ1-1
ASSLTKGEAF
>TRBV4-3|TRBJ2-2
ASSQDQGPNTGELF
>TRBV20-1|TRBJ2-7
SARGSYEQY
>TRBV15|TRBJ1-1
ATSRADGDTEAF
>TRBV20-1|TRBJ2-5
SAHDRRSETQY
>TRBV18|TRBJ2-3
ASSPVSDTQY
>TRBV11-2|TRBJ2-5
ASSLFSGEFYETQY
>TRBV20-1|TRBJ1-1
SAIPNRGLYTEAF
>TRBV12-3/TRBV12-4|TRBJ1-2
ASSLTLTGLGYT
>TRBV3-1|TRBJ1-4
ASSLQTGTGRATNEKLF
>TRBV5-1|TRBJ2-3
ASSLEAGIKETQY